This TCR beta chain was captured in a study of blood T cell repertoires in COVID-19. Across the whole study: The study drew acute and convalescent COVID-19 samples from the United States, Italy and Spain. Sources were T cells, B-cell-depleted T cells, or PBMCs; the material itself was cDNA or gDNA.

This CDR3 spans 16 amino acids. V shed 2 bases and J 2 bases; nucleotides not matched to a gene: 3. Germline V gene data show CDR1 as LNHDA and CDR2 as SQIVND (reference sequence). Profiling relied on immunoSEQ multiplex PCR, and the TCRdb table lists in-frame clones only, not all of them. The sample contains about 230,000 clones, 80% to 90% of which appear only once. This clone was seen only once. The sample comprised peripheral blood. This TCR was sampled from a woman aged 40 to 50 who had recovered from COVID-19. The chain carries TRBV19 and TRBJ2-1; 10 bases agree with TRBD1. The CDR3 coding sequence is TGTGCCAGTAGTATAAGACAGGGGGCAACCTACAATGAGCAGTTCTTC. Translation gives CASSIRQGATYNEQFF.